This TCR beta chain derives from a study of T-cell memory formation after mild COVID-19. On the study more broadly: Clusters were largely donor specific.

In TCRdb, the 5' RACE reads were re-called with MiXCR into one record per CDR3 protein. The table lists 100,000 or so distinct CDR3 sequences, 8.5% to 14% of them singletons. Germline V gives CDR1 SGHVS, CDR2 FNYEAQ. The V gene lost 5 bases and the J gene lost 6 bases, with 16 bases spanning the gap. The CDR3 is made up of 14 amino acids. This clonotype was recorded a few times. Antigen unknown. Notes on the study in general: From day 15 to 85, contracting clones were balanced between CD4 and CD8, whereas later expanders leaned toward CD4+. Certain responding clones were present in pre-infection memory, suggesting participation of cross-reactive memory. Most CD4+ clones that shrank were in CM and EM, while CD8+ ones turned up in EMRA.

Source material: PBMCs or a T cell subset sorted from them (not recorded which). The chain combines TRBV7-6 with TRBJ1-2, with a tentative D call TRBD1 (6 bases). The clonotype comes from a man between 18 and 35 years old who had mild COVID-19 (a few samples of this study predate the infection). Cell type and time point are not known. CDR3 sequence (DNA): TGTGCCAGCAGCCCCGTAGCGACAGGCCATGGCTACACCTTC. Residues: CASSPVATGHGYTF.